This TCR beta chain was found in a study of cytomegalovirus exposure and HLA in healthy donors. The PCR employed 60 Vbeta primers together with 13 Jbeta primers. In the original workflow: As a later analysis found, there were 80 million or so unique TCR beta chains, of which around 10 million were shared. The method was immunoSEQ multiplex PCR; TCRdb's version includes in-frame clones alone and lacks a portion of them. V, J and clone size are taken as reported in that table, and D and trimming were inferred from the DNA itself. The sample lists 150,000 to 200,000 clones, 80% to 90% occurring once. Deletions cut 5 bases from V and 4 bases from J, with 14 bases between. The CDR3 loop spans 15 amino acids. In germline, CDR1 is MNHEY, CDR2 SMNVEV (reference sequence).

This TCR was recovered from a male donor in good health and CMV-seronegative. This chain uses TRBV27 with TRBJ2-2, with D perhaps matching TRBD2 (6 bases). Sequenced material: PBMCs. In DNA, the CDR3 is TGTGCCAGCAGTCCCGGGGGAAGGGGCACCGGGGAGCTGTTTTTT. Its translation is CASSPGGRGTGELFF.